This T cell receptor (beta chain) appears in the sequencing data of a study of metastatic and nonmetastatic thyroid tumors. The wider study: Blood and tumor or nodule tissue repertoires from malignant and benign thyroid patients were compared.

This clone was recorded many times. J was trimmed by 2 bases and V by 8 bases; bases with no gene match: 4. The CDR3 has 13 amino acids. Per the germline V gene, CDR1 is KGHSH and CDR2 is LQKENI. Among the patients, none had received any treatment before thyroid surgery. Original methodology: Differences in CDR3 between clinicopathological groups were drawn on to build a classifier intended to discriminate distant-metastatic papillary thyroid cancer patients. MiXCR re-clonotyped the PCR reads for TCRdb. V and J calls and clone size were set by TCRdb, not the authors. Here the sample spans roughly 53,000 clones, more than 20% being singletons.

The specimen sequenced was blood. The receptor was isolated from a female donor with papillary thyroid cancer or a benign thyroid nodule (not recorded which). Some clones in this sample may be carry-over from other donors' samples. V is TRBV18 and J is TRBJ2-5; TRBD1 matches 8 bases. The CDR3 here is CASADREQETQYF. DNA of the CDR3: TGTGCCAGCGCGGACAGGGAGCAAGAGACCCAGTACTTC.